This T cell receptor (beta chain) derives from a study of vaccination and CD4 T cells after COVID-19. A remark on this clonotype: Its antigen remains unidentified. At one end the junction does not follow the germline gene, possibly because of a read error.

Treatment specified: approximately nine-day PBMC culture with coronavirus spike peptide pools or control peptides (ViraFEST assay). Antigen-specific T cell expansion with peptide pools preceded TCR sequencing in the ViraFEST approach. Germline CDR1 and CDR2: SSHAT and FNYEAQ (reference sequence). This CDR3 has 13 residues. The Oncomine TCR Beta short-read assay sequenced DNA from cultured CD4+ T cells. TCRdb re-called the PCR reads through MiXCR, storing one row per CDR3 protein. Of about 14,000 distinct CDR3 sequences listed, 55% are singletons. This TCR was sampled from a human donor who had recovered from COVID-19. The chain has TRBV7-7 and TRBJ2-7, with a weak D call TRBD2 (5 bases). Sample: CD4+ T cells from blood, cultured in vitro. CDR3 sequence: CASSLANEDEQYF. The CDR3 DNA reads as TGTGCTAGCAGCTTAGCGAACGAGGACGAGCAGTACTTC.